The rows below give T cell receptor beta chains drawn from one sample of a study of long-term antiretroviral therapy in people with HIV. Sequencing was performed with immunoSEQ multiplex PCR; in TCRdb, only in-frame clones are kept and a portion is missing. This sample has 30,000 to 35,000 clones, with 75% to 90% found just once. Sequencing was performed on unsorted PBMCs, taken 0.8 years before starting antiretroviral therapy. These receptors were obtained from a man aged 18 to 29 with HIV. Each CDR3 is given with its conserved first and last residue. D genes are given only for firm matches. Some rows mark clone size as missing; the rest say once, few, many or name a class of expanded clone.

NA,once,TRBV4-3,TRBJ2-3,CASSQGRTSSTDTQYF,TGCGCCAGCAGCCAAGGCCGTACCTCTAGCACAGATACGCAGTATTTT
NA,NA,TRBV19,TRBJ2-5,CASSPRTIQETQYF,TGTGCCAGTAGTCCCAGGACAATCCAAGAGACCCAGTACTTC
TRBD2,once,TRBV7-9,TRBJ2-3,CASSPGGAGWVDTQYF,TGTGCCAGCAGCCCCGGGGGGGCCGGGTGGGTGGATACGCAGTATTTT
NA,NA,TRBV4-1,TRBJ2-3,CASSQGTGRTDTQYF,TGCGCCAGCAGCCAGGGCACCGGACGGACAGATACGCAGTATTTT
NA,NA,TRBV7-2,TRBJ2-5,CASSLVAEEETQYF,TGTGCCAGCAGCTTAGTGGCGGAAGAGGAGACCCAGTACTTC
NA,NA,TRBV19,TRBJ2-7,CASSIEDSYEQYF,TGTGCCAGTAGTATAGAGGACAGCTACGAGCAGTACTTC
NA,once,TRBV19,TRBJ2-4,CASSIGGNIQYF,TGTGCCAGTAGTATAGGCGGAAACATTCAGTACTTC
NA,NA,TRBV19,TRBJ1-1,CASSADQGAFF,TGTGCCAGTAGTGCCGACCAAGGAGCTTTCTTT
NA,NA,TRBV18,TRBJ1-3,CASSPRSGNTIYF,TGTGCCAGCTCACCACGGAGTGGGAACACCATATATTTT
NA,NA,TRBV30,TRBJ2-7,CAWSVPGGNSYEQYF,TGTGCCTGGAGTGTACCAGGGGGGAACTCCTACGAGCAGTACTTC
NA,once,TRBV5-5,TRBJ2-7,CATSHGYEQYF,TGTGCCACGAGCCACGGATACGAGCAGTACTTC
TRBD2,NA,TRBV27,TRBJ2-7,CASRSRRGETYEQYF,TGTGCCAGCAGGTCTCGGCGGGGGGAGACCTACGAGCAGTACTTC
TRBD2,NA,TRBV9,TRBJ2-7,CASSVWASGDYEQYF,TGTGCCAGCAGCGTATGGGCTAGCGGTGACTACGAGCAGTACTTC
NA,once,TRBV6-5,TRBJ2-3,CASSFGYDTDTQYF,TGTGCCAGCAGTTTCGGTTACGACACAGATACGCAGTATTTT
TRBD2,NA,TRBV11-2,TRBJ2-3,CASSLGGGEDTQYF,TGTGCCAGCAGCTTAGGTGGGGGGGAAGATACGCAGTATTTT
NA,NA,TRBV6-1,TRBJ1-1,CASRGGDLNTEAFF,TGTGCCTCCCGTGGGGGGGATTTGAACACTGAAGCTTTCTTT
NA,NA,TRBV6-5,TRBJ1-5,CASSYEGSQPQHF,TGTGCCAGCAGTTACGAGGGAAGTCAGCCCCAGCATTTT
NA,NA,TRBV4-3,TRBJ2-1,CASSLGGTPPGNEQFF,TGCGCCAGCAGCCTTGGAGGGACGCCCCCCGGCAATGAGCAGTTCTTC
NA,NA,TRBV7-3,TRBJ2-1,CASSPGWEKGHEQFF,TGTGCCAGCAGCCCCGGGTGGGAAAAGGGACATGAGCAGTTCTTC
NA,NA,TRBV10-1,TRBJ2-7,CASRDRELGNSYEQYF,TGCGCCAGCAGGGACCGGGAACTAGGGAATAGCTACGAGCAGTACTTC
NA,NA,TRBV7-8,TRBJ1-1,CASSLGPLGATEAFF,TGTGCCAGCAGCCTCGGACCCCTAGGGGCCACTGAAGCTTTCTTT
NA,NA,TRBV19,TRBJ2-6,CASSMVHSGANVLTF,TGTGCCAGTAGTATGGTACACTCTGGGGCCAACGTCCTGACTTTC
NA,once,TRBV9,TRBJ1-6,CASSVVGSDSPLHF,TGTGCCAGCAGCGTAGTAGGATCGGATTCACCCCTCCACTTT
NA,NA,TRBV4-3,TRBJ2-7,CASSQVAGLFYEQYF,TGCGCCAGCAGCCAAGTGGCGGGGCTGTTTTACGAGCAGTACTTC
NA,once,TRBV5-1,TRBJ2-7,CASSLRGGYREEQYF,TGCGCCAGCAGCTTGAGGGGGGGCTACCGTGAGGAGCAGTACTTC
NA,NA,TRBV27,TRBJ2-7,CASSGLGTYEQYF,TGTGCCAGCAGCGGCCTTGGGACCTACGAGCAGTACTTC
NA,NA,TRBV11-3,TRBJ2-1,CASSRRDNEQFF,TGTGCCAGCAGCCGAAGAGACAATGAGCAGTTCTTC
TRBD2,NA,TRBV5-4,TRBJ2-5,CASSSGLAGGSQETQYF,TGTGCCAGCAGCTCAGGACTAGCGGGGGGCAGCCAAGAGACCCAGTACTTC
NA,NA,TRBV28,TRBJ2-7,CASSDSTYGEQYF,TGTGCCAGCAGCGACAGTACCTATGGCGAGCAGTACTTC
TRBD2,NA,TRBV9,TRBJ2-5,CASSDTGTREETQYF,TGTGCCAGCAGCGACACCGGGACTAGAGAAGAGACCCAGTACTTC
NA,NA,TRBV6-6,TRBJ2-5,CASSYASRETTQYF,TGTGCCAGCAGTTACGCTTCCAGGGAAACGACCCAGTACTTC
TRBD2,once,TRBV13,TRBJ2-1,CASSYLAGGSYNEQFF,TGTGCCAGCAGCTACCTAGCGGGAGGCTCCTACAATGAGCAGTTCTTC
NA,NA,TRBV7-2,TRBJ2-1,CASSLSGDPTYNEQFF,TGTGCCAGCAGCTTATCGGGGGACCCTACCTACAATGAGCAGTTCTTC
TRBD2,NA,TRBV5-1,TRBJ2-1,CASSQGAGEYNEQFF,TGCGCCAGCAGTCAGGGTGCGGGGGAATACAATGAGCAGTTCTTC
TRBD2,NA,TRBV9,TRBJ2-2,CASSTRGSGTNTGELFF,TGTGCCAGCAGCACCCGCGGGAGCGGGACGAACACCGGGGAGCTGTTTTTT
TRBD1,NA,TRBV5-6,TRBJ2-3,CASSQFGTASPLDTDTQYF,TGTGCCAGCAGCCAGTTCGGGACAGCCTCTCCCCTTGACACAGATACGCAGTATTTT
NA,NA,TRBV9,TRBJ2-7,CASSVGSMRFDEQYF,TGTGCCAGCAGCGTAGGCAGTATGAGGTTCGACGAGCAGTACTTC
NA,NA,TRBV2,TRBJ2-2,CASKDSNTGELFF,TGTGCCAGCAAGGACAGCAACACCGGGGAGCTGTTTTTT
NA,NA,TRBV7-3,TRBJ1-3,CASSSKGTHRISGNTIYF,TGTGCCAGCAGCTCCAAAGGGACTCACCGGATCTCTGGAAACACCATATATTTT
NA,NA,TRBV7-6,TRBJ1-1,CASSPDTNTEAFF,TGTGCCAGCAGCCCGGACACGAACACTGAAGCTTTCTTT
NA,few,TRBV7-3,TRBJ1-1,CASSFGALSNTEAFF,TGTGCCAGCAGCTTTGGGGCACTCTCGAACACTGAAGCTTTCTTT
TRBD1,NA,TRBV5-8,TRBJ2-1,CASSFLTGLGEQFF,TGTGCCAGCAGCTTCCTGACAGGGTTGGGTGAGCAGTTCTTC
NA,NA,TRBV29-1,TRBJ2-3,CSVASTDTQYF,TGCAGCGTTGCCAGCACAGATACGCAGTATTTT
TRBD1,NA,TRBV19,TRBJ1-1,CASTTTGRGTEAFF,TGTGCCAGTACCACGACAGGGAGGGGCACTGAAGCTTTCTTT
NA,once,TRBV19,TRBJ2-3,CASSRLGLRTDTQYF,TGTGCCAGTAGTCGCTTGGGATTACGGACAGATACGCAGTATTTT
NA,NA,TRBV5-1,TRBJ1-2,CASSSDLLPGDGYTF,TGCGCCAGCAGCTCCGACCTCCTCCCCGGCGATGGCTACACCTTC
NA,NA,TRBV19,TRBJ1-5,CASSIQDRDSNQPQHF,TGTGCCAGTAGTATACAAGACCGGGACTCCAATCAGCCCCAGCATTTT
TRBD1,few,TRBV19,TRBJ2-2,CASKPGTAFTGELFF,TGTGCCAGTAAACCCGGGACAGCATTCACCGGGGAGCTGTTTTTT